This entry lists 25 T cell receptor beta chains sequenced from one sample in a study of blood T cell repertoires in COVID-19. Some clones are missing from TCRdb's copy, which holds only in-frame ones; the method was immunoSEQ multiplex PCR. The data show approximately 52,000 clones, 75% to 95% seen once. The sample consisted of peripheral blood. The receptors here all came from a man over 45 with active COVID-19.

The V and J genes are TRBV27 and TRBJ1-2; 9 bases align to TRBD1. Germline CDR1 MNHEY, CDR2 SMNVEV (reference sequence). V shed 4 bases, J shed 2 bases, and the junction held 8 bases outside the gene matches. This CDR3 contains 16 residues. CDR3 coding DNA: TGTGCCAGCAGTTATGGGACAGGGCTGGGAAACTATGGCTACACCTTC. This encodes CASSYGTGLGNYGYTF.

This sequence joins TRBV4-2 and TRBJ2-2; 7 nucleotides agree with TRBD2. The length of the CDR3 is 16 residues. Germline V gene lookup returns CDR1 LGHNA and CDR2 YNFKEQ. V trimming: 1 base; J trimming: 1 base; junction bases outside the gene matches: 3. The CDR3 here is CASSQAGGGNTGELFF. The CDR3 DNA is TGTGCCAGCAGCCAAGCCGGCGGGGGGAACACCGGGGAGCTGTTTTTT.

This chain connects TRBV28 to TRBJ2-7; the match to TRBD2 covers 7 bases. This CDR3 has 14 amino acids. Germline values: CDR1 MDHEN, CDR2 SYDVKM. The V and J ends lost 6 bases and 3 bases, in that order; junction bases with no gene match: 8. The CDR3 DNA reads TGTGCCAGCAGCCGAGCGGGACTTATCTACGAGCAGTACTTC. Residues: CASSRAGLIYEQYF. Supplemented by reference TRBV28 and TRBJ2-7, the full variable domain reads DVKVTQSSRYLVKRTGEKVFLECVQDMDHENMFWYRQDPGLGLRLIYFSYDVKMKEKGDIPEGYSVSREKKERFSLILESASTNQTSMYLCASSRAGLIYEQYFGPGTRLTVT.

This clone was detected once. CDR3 DNA: TGCAGCGTTGGGGCCGGGGGGAGCACAGATACGCAGTATTTT. Protein: CSVGAGGSTDTQYF. This chain links TRBV29-1 with TRBJ2-3, with 7 bases aligning to TRBD2. CDR1 SQVTM and CDR2 ANQGSEA come from the germline V gene. The CDR3 has 14 residues. The trim removed 4 bases at V and 0 bases at J, leaving 4 bases unmatched.

The CDR3 loop reads CASSSYPSEQYF. CDR3 sequence (DNA): TGTGCCAGCAGTTCTTATCCCTCCGAGCAGTACTTC. This rearrangement joins TRBV6-2 or TRBV6-3 to TRBJ2-7; D unresolved. Germline CDR1 and CDR2: MNHEY and SVGEGT. Trimming left V 4 bases short and J 6 bases short, with 10 bases between. CDR3 size: 12 residues.

The chain carries TRBV4-2 and TRBJ2-7; 7 bases are a match to TRBD1. Germline V gives CDR1 LGHNA, CDR2 YNFKEQ. The ends lost 7 bases at V and 1 base at J; junction bases unmatched: 7. The CDR3 has 14 residues. CDR3 loop: CASTFRTGSYEQYF. The CDR3 DNA is TGTGCCAGCACCTTCCGGACAGGATCCTACGAGCAGTACTTC.

The chain is built from TRBV20-1 and TRBJ2-5, with 9 nucleotides matching TRBD1. The CDR3 is made up of 11 amino acids. Germline V gene data show CDR1 as DFQATT and CDR2 as SNEGSKA (reference sequence). The J segment lost 4 bases and the V segment lost 7 bases, leaving 1 base of the junction unmatched. The CDR3 coding sequence is TGCAGTGGGACAGGGGCAGAGACCCAGTACTTC. Its protein is CSGTGAETQYF.

The V gene is TRBV15, the J gene TRBJ1-5; D gene unclear. The V gene lost 1 base and the J gene lost 5 bases, with 6 bases spanning the gap. This CDR3 is 13 amino acids long. Germline CDR1 is LNHNV and CDR2 is YYDKDF (reference sequence). The CDR3 DNA reads TGTGCCACCAGCAGAGCAGGTGATCAGCCCCAGCATTTT. It specifies CATSRAGDQPQHF.

The V call is TRBV5-1, the J call TRBJ2-7; 7 bases align to TRBD2. The trim removed 0 bases at V and 0 bases at J, leaving 6 bases unmatched. This CDR3 is built from 16 residues. Germline V CDR1 and CDR2: SGHRS, YFSETQ. This chain's CDR3 is CASSLEGSGFSYEQYF. CDR3 coding DNA: TGCGCCAGCAGCTTGGAGGGTAGCGGGTTCTCCTACGAGCAGTACTTC.

The rearrangement joins TRBV7-9 to TRBJ2-3; 8 bases are a match to TRBD1. CDR3 size: 16 residues. V gave up 5 bases and J gave up 3 bases; unmatched junction bases: 10. Germline V CDR1 and CDR2: SEHNR, FQNEAQ (reference sequence). The CDR3 DNA reads as TGTGCCAGCAGCCCAAGTCGGGACAGGAGTACAGATACGCAGTATTTT. Translating it yields CASSPSRDRSTDTQYF.

The rearrangement joins TRBV5-1 to TRBJ2-2, with a weak D call TRBD2 (5 bases). Trimming removed 0 bases at V and 5 bases at J, with 8 bases between. This CDR3 comprises 14 residues. Germline V gives CDR1 SGHRS, CDR2 YFSETQ. CDR3 amino acids: CASSLATGTGELFF. CDR3 coding DNA: TGCGCCAGCAGCTTGGCTACGGGGACCGGGGAGCTGTTTTTT. The whole variable domain, filled in from reference TRBV5-1 and TRBJ2-2, reads KAGVTQTPRYLIKTRGQQVTLSCSPISGHRSVSWYQQTPGQGLQFLFEYFSETQRNKGNFPGRFSGRQFSNSRSEMNVSTLELGDSALYLCASSLATGTGELFFGEGSRLTVL.

This clone has a single count. V gene TRBV12-5 combines with J gene TRBJ2-7, with TRBD2 identical over 12 bases. Looked up from germline, CDR1 is LGHNT and CDR2 is FRNRAP. The CDR3 spans 15 residues. The V segment lost 0 bases and the J segment 5 bases; nucleotides outside the gene matches: 2. The CDR3 sequence: CASGLVGLAGHEQYF. CDR3 nucleotides: TGTGCTAGTGGTTTGGTTGGACTAGCGGGACACGAGCAGTACTTC.

The chain is built from TRBV10-1 and TRBJ2-3, with TRBD1 matching over 7 bases. After removal of 7 bases from V and 1 base from J, the junction contained 5 bases not matched to a gene. There are 14 residues in the CDR3. Per the germline V gene, CDR1 is WNHNN and CDR2 is SYGVQD (reference sequence). The CDR3 nucleotides read TGCGCCAGCACCCTCGGACAGGGCACAGATACGCAGTATTTT. Its translation: CASTLGQGTDTQYF.

The chain links TRBV3-1 (or the pseudogene TRBV3-2) to TRBJ2-4; 8 bases match TRBD1. J was trimmed by 0 bases and V by 4 bases; bases with no gene match: 8. Germline lookup yields CDR1 LGHDT and CDR2 YNNKEL (reference sequence). The CDR3 contains 17 residues. Written as DNA, the CDR3 is TGTGCCAGCAGCCCCAGTGACAGGGGACTAGCCAAAAACATTCAGTACTTC. Protein product: CASSPSDRGLAKNIQYF.

CDR3 DNA sequence: TGTGCTAGTGGCCCCGGACAGGGGGCATCAGATACGCAGTATTTT. Encoded protein: CASGPGQGASDTQYF. The J gene is TRBJ2-3, the V gene TRBV12-5, with 11 bases that match TRBD1. CDR1 is LGHNT, CDR2 FRNRAP, per germline. Trimming took 6 bases from V and 4 from J; bases not matched to a gene: 6. The CDR3 extends over 15 amino acids.

This chain joins TRBV18 and TRBJ2-7; D ambiguous. The V gene lost 4 bases and the J gene lost 7 bases, with 20 bases spanning the gap. CDR1 and CDR2 (germline): KGHSH, LQKENI. This CDR3 has 15 residues. The CDR3 DNA reads as TGTGCCAGCTCACTCACGGCCCCCCCCACTACTGAGCAGTACTTC. Its translation is CASSLTAPPTTEQYF.

The chain combines TRBV2 with TRBJ2-7; D is possibly TRBD1 (5 bases). The CDR3 consists of 14 residues. Germline V gives CDR1 SNHLY, CDR2 FYNNEI. The germline V and J ends were trimmed by 5 bases and 4 bases, with 15 bases remaining between them. The CDR3 loop is CASSTLGAPYEQYF. The CDR3, as DNA: TGTGCCAGCAGTACTCTAGGGGCGCCTTACGAGCAGTACTTC.

The chain employs TRBV4-1 and TRBJ2-3, with TRBD2 matching over 12 bases. Germline values: CDR1 MGHRA, CDR2 YSYEKL. The CDR3 spans 20 residues. J lost 0 bases, V lost 0 bases, and 10 bases had no gene match. The CDR3 sequence is CASSQDLLAGGTFSTDTQYF. DNA for the CDR3: TGCGCCAGCAGCCAAGATCTGCTAGCGGGGGGGACCTTTAGCACAGATACGCAGTATTTT.

On this clone: Mismatch with germline at one junction end may stem from a read error. This chain links TRBV27 with TRBJ2-1; D possibly corresponds to TRBD2 (6 bases). The CDR3 contains 15 residues. The germline CDR1 and CDR2 sequences are MNHEY and SMNVEV (reference sequence). This CDR3 is CASSLSSGGYTEQFF. The CDR3 DNA reads TGTGCCAGCAGTTTATCTAGCGGAGGCTACACTGAGCAGTTCTTC.

The V gene is TRBV3-1 (or the pseudogene TRBV3-2), the J gene TRBJ2-2, with D tentatively TRBD2 (5 bases). This CDR3 contains 17 residues. Germline CDR1 and CDR2: LGHDT and YNNKEL (reference sequence). Trimming stripped 0 bases from V and 0 bases from J, with 11 bases between. DNA for the CDR3: TGTGCCAGCAGCCAAGATCGGGGAAACCCGAACACCGGGGAGCTGTTTTTT. Its translation: CASSQDRGNPNTGELFF.

This chain links TRBV5-1 with TRBJ2-7; possibly TRBD2 for D (5 bases). V lost 1 base to trimming and J lost 4 bases, with 6 bases between them. In germline, CDR1 is SGHRS, CDR2 YFSETQ. The CDR3 covers 12 residues. DNA for the CDR3: TGCGCCAGCAGCTTGAGCGGTTACGAGCAGTACTTC. Protein: CASSLSGYEQYF.

This sequence joins TRBV11-3 and TRBJ2-1, with 9 bases aligning to TRBD1. The CDR3 extends over 14 amino acids. The junction had 8 bases not matched to a gene; V was cut back by 4 bases and J by 10 bases. Germline V gives CDR1 SGHNT, CDR2 YENEEA. The CDR3 DNA follows: TGTGCCAGCAGCTCCTGGACAGGGGTAGGAGAGCAGTTCTTC. Translating it yields CASSSWTGVGEQFF. Supplemented by reference TRBV11-3 and TRBJ2-1, the full variable domain reads EAGVVQSPRYKIIEKKQPVAFWCNPISGHNTLYWYLQNLGQGPELLIRYENEEAVDDSQLPKDRFSAERLKGVDSTLKIQPAELGDSAVYLCASSSWTGVGEQFFGPGTRLTVL.

This chain joins TRBV4-1 and TRBJ2-7; 8 nucleotides match TRBD2. CDR1 and CDR2 (germline): MGHRA, YSYEKL. The V gene end was trimmed by 3 bases and the J gene end by 0 bases; junction bases not matched to a gene: 4. The CDR3 sequence is 15 residues long. The CDR3 region is CASSQGSGASYEQYF. The CDR3 DNA is TGCGCCAGCAGCCAGGGTAGCGGGGCCTCCTACGAGCAGTACTTC.

This sequence joins TRBV6-2 or TRBV6-3 and TRBJ2-7, with 9 bases identical to TRBD1. This CDR3 contains 13 residues. V lost 5 bases, J lost 4 bases, and 3 bases stayed unmatched. Germline V gene data show CDR1 as MNHEY and CDR2 as SVGEGT. The CDR3 loop reads CASSRDREYEQYF. The CDR3 region has the DNA TGTGCCAGCAGTAGGGACAGGGAATACGAGCAGTACTTC.

CDR3 sequence reads: CASSTLGTGRYEQYF. The CDR3 DNA follows: TGTGCCAGTAGTACCCTCGGGACAGGGCGGTACGAGCAGTACTTC. The chain uses TRBV19 and TRBJ2-7, with TRBD1 matching over 9 bases. This CDR3 has 15 residues. Germline CDR1 is LNHDA and CDR2 is SQIVND (reference sequence). V shed 4 bases and J 4 bases; nucleotides not matched to a gene: 8.